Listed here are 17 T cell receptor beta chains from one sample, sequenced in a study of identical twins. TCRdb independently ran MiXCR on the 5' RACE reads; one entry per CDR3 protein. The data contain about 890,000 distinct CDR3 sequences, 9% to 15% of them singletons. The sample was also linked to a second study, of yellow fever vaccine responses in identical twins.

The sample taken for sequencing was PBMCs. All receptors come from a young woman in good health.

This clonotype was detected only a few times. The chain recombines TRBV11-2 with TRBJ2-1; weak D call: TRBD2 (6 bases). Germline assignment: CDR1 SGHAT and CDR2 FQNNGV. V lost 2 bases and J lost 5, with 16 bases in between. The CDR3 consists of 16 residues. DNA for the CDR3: TGTGCCAGCAGCTTAAAATCACTAGCCTTAAACAATGAGCAGTTCTTC. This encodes CASSLKSLALNNEQFF.

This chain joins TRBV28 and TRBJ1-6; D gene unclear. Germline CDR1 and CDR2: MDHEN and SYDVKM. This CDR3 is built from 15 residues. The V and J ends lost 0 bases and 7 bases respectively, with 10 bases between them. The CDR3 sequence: CASSLWSGANSPLHF. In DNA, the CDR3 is TGTGCCAGCAGTTTATGGTCAGGAGCCAATTCACCCCTCCACTTT. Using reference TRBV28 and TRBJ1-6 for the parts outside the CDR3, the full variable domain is DVKVTQSSRYLVKRTGEKVFLECVQDMDHENMFWYRQDPGLGLRLIYFSYDVKMKEKGDIPEGYSVSREKKERFSLILESASTNQTSMYLCASSLWSGANSPLHFGNGTRLTVT.

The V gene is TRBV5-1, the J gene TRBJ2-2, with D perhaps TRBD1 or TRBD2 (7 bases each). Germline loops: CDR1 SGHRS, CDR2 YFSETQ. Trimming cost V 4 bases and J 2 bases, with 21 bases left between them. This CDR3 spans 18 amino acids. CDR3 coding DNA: TGCGCCAGCAGCGATGTCAGGGGGGGACGGAACAACACCGGGGAGCTGTTTTTT. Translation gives CASSDVRGGRNNTGELFF.

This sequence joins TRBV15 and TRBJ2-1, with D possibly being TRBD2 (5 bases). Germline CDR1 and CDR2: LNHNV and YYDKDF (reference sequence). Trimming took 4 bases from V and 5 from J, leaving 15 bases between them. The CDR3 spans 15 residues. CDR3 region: CATSNHPGWDNEQFF. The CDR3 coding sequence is TGTGCCACCAGCAACCACCCGGGGTGGGACAATGAGCAGTTCTTC.

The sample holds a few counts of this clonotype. The CDR3, as DNA: TGTGCCATCAGTGAGCTCAACTATGGCTACACCTTC. Protein: CAISELNYGYTF. The chain employs TRBV10-3 and TRBJ1-2, with D uncertain. The V gene lost 2 bases and the J gene lost 2 bases, with 3 bases spanning the gap. Germline CDR1 is ENHRY and CDR2 is SYGVKD. The length of the CDR3 is 12 residues.

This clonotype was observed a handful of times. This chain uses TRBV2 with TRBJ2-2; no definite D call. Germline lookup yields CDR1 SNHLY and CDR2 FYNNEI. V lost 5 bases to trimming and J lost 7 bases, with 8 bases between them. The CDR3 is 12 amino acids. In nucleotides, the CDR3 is TGTGCCAGCAGTTCCTTCGGCGGGGAGCTGTTTTTT. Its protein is CASSSFGGELFF. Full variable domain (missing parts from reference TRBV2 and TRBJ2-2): EPEVTQTPSHQVTQMGQEVILRCVPISNHLYFYWYRQILGQKVEFLVSFYNNEISEKSEIFDDQFSVERPDGSNFTLKIRSTKLEDSAMYFCASSSFGGELFFGEGSRLTVL.

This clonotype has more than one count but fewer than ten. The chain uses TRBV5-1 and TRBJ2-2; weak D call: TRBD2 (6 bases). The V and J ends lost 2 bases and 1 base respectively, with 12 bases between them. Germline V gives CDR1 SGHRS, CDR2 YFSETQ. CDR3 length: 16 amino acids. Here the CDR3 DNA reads TGCGCCAGCAGCTTTAGCGGACACCAGAACACCGGGGAGCTGTTTTTT. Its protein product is CASSFSGHQNTGELFF.

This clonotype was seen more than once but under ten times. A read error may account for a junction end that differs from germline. The chain's CDR3 is CVSTHWASGAGNEQFF. Written as DNA, the CDR3 is TGTGTCAGCACCCACTGGGCCTCGGGAGCGGGTAATGAGCAGTTCTTC. J is TRBJ2-1 and V is TRBV12-3 or TRBV12-4; a weak D match, TRBD2 (6 bases). This CDR3 has 16 amino acids.

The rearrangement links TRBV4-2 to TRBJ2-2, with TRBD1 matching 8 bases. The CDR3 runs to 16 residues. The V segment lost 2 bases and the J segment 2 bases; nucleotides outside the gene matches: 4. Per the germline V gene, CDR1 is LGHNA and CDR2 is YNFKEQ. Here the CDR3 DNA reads TGTGCCAGCAGCCAACAGACAGGGGAAAACACCGGGGAGCTGTTTTTT. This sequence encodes CASSQQTGENTGELFF.

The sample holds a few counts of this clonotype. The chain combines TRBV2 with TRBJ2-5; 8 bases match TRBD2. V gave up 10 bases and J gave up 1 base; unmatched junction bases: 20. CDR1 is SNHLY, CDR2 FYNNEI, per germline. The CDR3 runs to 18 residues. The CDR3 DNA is TGTGCCACCGCGTCCATCCCTCGGGAGGGCCGGGTCCAAGAGACCCAGTACTTC. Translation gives CATASIPREGRVQETQYF.

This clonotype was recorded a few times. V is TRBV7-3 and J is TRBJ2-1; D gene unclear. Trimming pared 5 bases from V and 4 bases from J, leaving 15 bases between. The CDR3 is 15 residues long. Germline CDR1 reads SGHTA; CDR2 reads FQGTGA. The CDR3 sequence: CASSPPSHGYNEQFF. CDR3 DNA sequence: TGTGCCAGCAGCCCCCCGTCCCATGGGTACAATGAGCAGTTCTTC.

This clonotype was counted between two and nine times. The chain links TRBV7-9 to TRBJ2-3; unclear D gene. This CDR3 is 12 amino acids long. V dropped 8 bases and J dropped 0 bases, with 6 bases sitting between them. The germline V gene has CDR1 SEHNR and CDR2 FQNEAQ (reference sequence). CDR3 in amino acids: CASLQSTDTQYF. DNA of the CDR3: TGTGCCAGCTTGCAGAGCACAGATACGCAGTATTTT. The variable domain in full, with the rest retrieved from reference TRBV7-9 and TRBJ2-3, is DTGVSQNPRHKITKRGQNVTFRCDPISEHNRLYWYRQTLGQGPEFLTYFQNEAQLEKSRLLSDRFSAERPKGSFSTLEIQRTEQGDSAMYLCASLQSTDTQYFGPGTRLTVL.

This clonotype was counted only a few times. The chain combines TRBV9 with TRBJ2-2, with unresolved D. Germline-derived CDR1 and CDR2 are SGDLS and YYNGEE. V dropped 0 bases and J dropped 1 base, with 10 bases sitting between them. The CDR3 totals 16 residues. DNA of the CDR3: TGTGCCAGCAGCGTAGGGATCCAAAAGAACACCGGGGAGCTGTTTTTT. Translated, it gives CASSVGIQKNTGELFF.

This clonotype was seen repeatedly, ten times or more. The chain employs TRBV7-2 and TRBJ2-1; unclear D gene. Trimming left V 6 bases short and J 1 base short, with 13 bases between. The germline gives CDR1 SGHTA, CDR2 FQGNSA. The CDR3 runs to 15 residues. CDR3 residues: CASRSGSGSYNEQFF. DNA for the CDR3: TGTGCCAGCAGGTCGGGTTCTGGTTCCTACAATGAGCAGTTCTTC.

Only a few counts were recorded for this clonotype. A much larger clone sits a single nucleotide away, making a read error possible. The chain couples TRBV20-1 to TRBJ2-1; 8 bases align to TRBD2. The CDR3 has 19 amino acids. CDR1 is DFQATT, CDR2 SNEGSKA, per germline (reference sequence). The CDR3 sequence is CCAIAPLRMGVGLAMEQFF. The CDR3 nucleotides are TGCTGTGCTATTGCTCCTCTCCGAATGGGAGTAGGACTAGCTATGGAGCAGTTCTTC.

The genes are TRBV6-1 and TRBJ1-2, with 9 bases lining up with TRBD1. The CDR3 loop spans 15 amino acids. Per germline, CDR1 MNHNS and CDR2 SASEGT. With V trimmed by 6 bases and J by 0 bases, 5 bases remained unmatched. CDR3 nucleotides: TGTGCCAGCAGGACGGGACAGGGAACTAACTATGGCTACACCTTC. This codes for CASRTGQGTNYGYTF.

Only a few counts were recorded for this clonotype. CDR3 in DNA: TGTGCCAGCAGTCCGTGGGACAGCCGATTTTGGACCCAGTACTTC. It codes for CASSPWDSRFWTQYF. This chain uses TRBV27 with TRBJ2-5, with 7 bases identical to TRBD1. The germline gives CDR1 MNHEY, CDR2 SMNVEV (reference sequence). This CDR3 has 15 amino acids. The V and J ends lost 5 bases and 7 bases, in that order; junction bases with no gene match: 13.